Given below is one TCR beta chain in context. What this receptor recognizes is not known. No base quality information exists; no much larger clone differs at one position. The donors were healthy, HIV-negative adults with no recently reported acute infections or vaccinations. Only Caucasian adults living in Nashville, Tennessee, USA were represented among the donors. CD4+ T cells were enriched by magnetic negative selection; naive cells were then positively selected on CD45RA, and the negative fraction formed the memory subset. Blood was collected by leukapheresis, and PBMCs were isolated by Ficoll-Histopaque density gradient centrifugation and then cryopreserved in liquid nitrogen vapor phase. Analytical flow cytometry was used to check the purity and quantity of each magnetically sorted T cell population. From each sorted fraction, genomic DNA was isolated and quantified by UV absorbance on a Nanodrop 2000c.

Using the deep immunoSEQ assay, multiplex PCR amplified TCR CDR3 regions from genomic DNA. Extracted genomic DNA from each cell subset was distributed evenly across all wells of several immunoSEQ 96-well plates, and each plate was treated as a replicate. For sorted subsets, 150 to 250 ng genomic DNA, equal to 25,000 to 35,000 T cell genomes, was loaded into each replicate PCR. Purified libraries were measured with a Qubit 3.0 fluorometer, size-checked on a Bioanalyzer 2100, and measured again with the KAPA Library Quantification kit. Every immunoSEQ 96-well plate was sequenced on a dedicated single-read 150-cycle Illumina NextSeq 550 flow cell. On the authors' methods: Because only junctional sequences without quality scores were contained in the immunoSEQ output, filtering matching that applied to full-length reads could not be performed. Sequences were annotated with PyIR, a Python wrapper for IgBLAST v1.9, and V/J genes and CDR3 were assigned using IMGT germline references. Reads with weak V/J assignments (E-value above 1e-6), missing CDR3, stop codons, out-of-frame junctions, or ambiguous translated residues were removed. V3J clonotypes were defined as sequences sharing an identical inferred V gene, J gene, and CDR3 amino acid sequence. Percentage overlap between repertoires was computed as shared unique clonotypes divided by the size of the smaller repertoire. Three approaches were used to assess repertoire richness: RTK rarefaction, the Chao1 estimator, and Recon v2.1 estimates of unobserved clonotypes. OLGA was used to compute generation probabilities for all TCRbeta clonotypes that the gDNA method yielded from a few donors. TCRdb re-hosts the immuneACCESS table, in-frame sequences only. Its copies lack some clones; in the studies checked, an unresolved V gene accounts for under half of them, and the cause for the rest is not known. From that table come the V and J calls and clone size; the DNA was used to work out D and trimming. The sample data list 2 million to 2.5 million clones, and approximately 95% of these were observed just once. The top ten hold approximately 0.4% of the sample.

The sample originates from a study of shared clonotypes between healthy human individuals (dated by TCRdb to 2018 to 2020). About the investigation overall: The cohort included three men and two women between 18 and 49 years of age. For each donor, CD4 naive and CD4 memory were each run on three plates, CD8 naive on two plates, and CD8 memory on one plate. The study deeply sequenced blood TCR repertoires of about 5 healthy adults to estimate repertoire size and the extent of clonotype sharing between individuals. Libraries were prepared and TCR repertoires were sequenced by different laboratories using diverse techniques, in order to increase sequencing depth and limit assay-specific biases. Leukapheresis yielded between about 0.85 and 10 billion PBMCs per donor. Overall study outcomes, separate from this receptor: When several donors were compared, the shared fraction of clonotypes was about 5% for naive CD4, approximately 3.5% for naive CD8, 2% to 2.5% for memory CD4, and less than 0.5% for memory CD8. Larger estimated clonotype richness was generally found for naive subsets than for memory subsets. Sampling was limited to blood, and TCR repertoires in tissue likely differ from TCR repertoires in blood. Compared with non-shared clonotypes, the clonotypes found in all four sorted-subset donors had higher generation probabilities. The genetic and exposure-history diversity represented was limited by the small number of donors. Incomplete sequencing was indicated by rarefaction of sorted-subset datasets, despite the large sequencing depth. Pairwise subsampling indicated that sequencing depth was expected to affect the degree of clonotype sharing among donors.

The receptor was derived from a man between 18 and 35 years old in good health. Some clones in this sample may be carry-over from other donors' samples. Sequencing was performed on naive CD4+ T cells from PBMCs. This specimen's cell subset or site label, interpreted: CD45RA+ positively selected.

The nucleotides are TGCGCCAGCAGCTTGGGGGGGCTGATAAACACTGAAGCTTTCTTT. The translation is CASSLGGLINTEAFF. This receptor chain uses TRBV5-1 and TRBJ1-1; perhaps TRBD1 is the D gene, with 6 bases matching. CDR1 and CDR2 are drawn from the germline V gene: SGHRS, YFSETQ. The cysteine opens and the phenylalanine closes a CDR3 of 15 amino acids. Only the CDR3 part of the read is kept: 45 bases, read in frame from the first base. V is cut by 0 bases and J by 2 bases, and the space between the germline ends is 11 bases. Full variable domain (CDR3 extended with the reference TRBV5-1 and TRBJ1-1 proteins): KAGVTQTPRYLIKTRGQQVTLSCSPISGHRSVSWYQQTPGQGLQFLFEYFSETQRNKGNFPGRFSGRQFSNSRSEMNVSTLELGDSALYLCASSLGGLINTEAFFGQGTRLTVV.